This T cell receptor (beta chain) was sequenced during a study of shared clonotypes between healthy human individuals. About this clone itself: Antigen unknown.

Profiled with immunoSEQ multiplex PCR; TCRdb holds only in-frame clones, not every one. The sample consists of roughly 2.2 million clones, approximately 95% of them appearing once. Splitting of CD4+ cells produced CD45RA+ naive and CD45RA-negative memory subsets. Points from the study as a whole: Compared with memory subsets, naive subsets generally had larger estimated richness.

This clonotype was sampled from a man in his late teens or twenties in good health. Some clones in this sample may be carry-over from other donors' samples. The specimen sequenced was naive CD4+ T cells from PBMCs. Indicated subset: CD45RA+ positively selected.

Here the CDR3 reads CASSESRNYPSEQFF. Written as DNA, the CDR3 is TGCGCCAGCAGTGAGTCGAGGAACTACCCGAGTGAGCAGTTCTTC. The chain has TRBV10-1 and TRBJ2-1; D remains unclear. V was trimmed by 0 bases and J by 9 bases, leaving 15 bases between them. Germline V gene lookup returns CDR1 WNHNN and CDR2 SYGVQD (reference sequence). CDR3 length: 15 residues.